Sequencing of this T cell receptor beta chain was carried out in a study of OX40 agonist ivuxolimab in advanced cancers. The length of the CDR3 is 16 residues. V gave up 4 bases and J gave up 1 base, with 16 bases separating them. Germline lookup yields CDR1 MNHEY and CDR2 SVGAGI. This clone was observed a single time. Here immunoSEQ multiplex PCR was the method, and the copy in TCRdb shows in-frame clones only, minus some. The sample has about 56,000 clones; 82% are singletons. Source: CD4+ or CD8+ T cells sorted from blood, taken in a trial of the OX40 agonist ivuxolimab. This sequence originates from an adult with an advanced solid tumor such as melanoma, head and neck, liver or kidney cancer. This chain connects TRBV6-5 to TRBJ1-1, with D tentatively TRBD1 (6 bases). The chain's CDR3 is CASSSQPGGGNTEAFF. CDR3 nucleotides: TGTGCCAGCAGTTCCCAGCCCGGGGGCGGGAACACTGAAGCTTTCTTT.